This passage covers 8 T cell receptor beta chains from one sample sequenced in a study of T cells in Graves' hyperthyroidism and ophthalmopathy. TCR beta CDR3 regions were amplified from RNA. During a first-round RT-PCR of the TCR CDR3, the HTBI primer set was used. One entry per CDR3 protein results from TCRdb running MiXCR on the multiplex PCR reads. Seen here are just under 750,000 distinct CDR3 sequences, approximately 36% observed once, and the top ten hold roughly 30%. Source material: blood. The receptors come from a woman between 40 and 50 years old with Graves' hyperthyroidism.

This clonotype was seen repeatedly, ten times or more. This chain links TRBV7-9 with TRBJ1-1; D is possibly TRBD1 (5 bases). There are 17 residues in the CDR3. CDR1 SEHNR and CDR2 FQNEAQ come from the germline V gene (reference sequence). V was trimmed by 6 bases and J by 0 bases, leaving 20 bases between them. CDR3 DNA sequence: TGTGCCAGCAGTCAGGGAGCGACAGTCCGGATGAACACTGAAGCTTTCTTT. Protein: CASSQGATVRMNTEAFF.

This clonotype has a single count. At one boundary the junction diverges from the germline segment, which might be a read error. V gene TRBV24-1 combines with J gene TRBJ1-2; D is perhaps TRBD1 (6 bases). Germline V CDR1 and CDR2: KGHDR, SFDVKD. The CDR3 is made up of 12 amino acids. The CDR3 coding sequence is TGTGCTACCAGCAGGGGTACAGTCGGCTACACCTTC. Residues: CATSRGTVGYTF.

As concerns this clonotype: No DNA is shown, since the ends of the CDR3 on it are uncertain; the CDR3 is the one TCRdb lists. This chain joins TRBV6-5 and TRBJ2-6; TRBD1 reflects the table's D call only, with no check against the DNA. The CDR3 is 17 residues long, ends included. The germline CDR1 and CDR2 sequences are MNHEY and SVGAGI. The chain's CDR3 is CASSFGGGISGANVLIF.

This clonotype occurred a few times. This chain connects TRBV28 to TRBJ2-5; no definite D call. V lost 10 bases and J lost 7, with 22 bases in between. Germline V gives CDR1 MDHEN, CDR2 SYDVKM. This CDR3 region has 14 residues. Here the CDR3 reads CATFPRTQAGTQYF. As DNA, the CDR3 is TGTGCCACCTTCCCCCGGACCCAGGCCGGGACCCAGTACTTC.

Ten or more counts support this clonotype. This sequence joins TRBV12-3 or TRBV12-4 and TRBJ1-5; maybe TRBD1 (6 bases). V was cut by 3 bases and J by 4 bases, with 10 bases left in between. The CDR3 contains 14 residues. CDR3 coding DNA: TGTGCCAGCAGTTTGCCAGGGGCTAATCAGCCCCAGCATTTT. This encodes CASSLPGANQPQHF.

This clonotype was counted at least ten times. This chain joins TRBV7-2 and TRBJ1-2; no reliable D call. Germline V gene lookup returns CDR1 SGHTA and CDR2 FQGNSA. The CDR3 spans 12 residues. Trimming shortened V by 8 bases and J by 4 bases, and 11 bases separated the two germline ends. For the CDR3, the DNA is TGTGCCAGCGGGTGGGCGTCCTATGGCTACACCTTC. It translates to CASGWASYGYTF.

The CDR3 here is CASSQVLGTSYEQYF. The CDR3 DNA sequence: TGCGCCAGCAGCCAAGTTCTAGGTACCTCCTACGAGCAGTACTTC. The V and J genes are TRBV4-3 and TRBJ2-7, with D unclear. Germline V gives CDR1 LGHNA, CDR2 YSLEER. This CDR3 is built from 15 residues. The V end was cut by 1 base, the J end by 0 bases, with 10 bases between.

DNA for the CDR3: TGTGCCATCAGTGAACGGGAGGATATTCCCGGGGAGCTGTTTTTT. Protein product: CAISEREDIPGELFF. The chain recombines TRBV10-3 with TRBJ2-2, with 7 positions matching TRBD2. This CDR3 contains 15 residues. The V gene end was trimmed by 3 bases and the J gene end by 6 bases; junction bases not matched to a gene: 7. From germline, CDR1 is ENHRY and CDR2 SYGVKD.